The rows below give T cell receptor beta chains drawn from one sample of a study of a mutant IDH1 vaccine in newly diagnosed glioma. No cognate antigen is known for these TCRs. Sequencing was performed with immunoSEQ multiplex PCR; in TCRdb, only in-frame clones are kept and a portion is missing. Altogether about 54,000 clones are present, roughly 84% being singletons, with the ten largest covering 4.1%. This specimen consisted of PBMCs, obtained from a glioma patient whose treatment included an IDH1 peptide vaccine. Source of these receptors: a woman aged 18-29 years with glioma. Each CDR3 is given with its conserved first and last residue. D genes are given only for firm matches. Some rows mark clone size as missing; the rest say once, few, many or name a class of expanded clone.

TRBV11-3	TRBD2	TRBJ2-5	few	TGTGCCAGCAGCTTCCTAGCGGCCCAAGAGACCCAGTACTTC	CASSFLAAQETQYF
TRBV7-6	-	TRBJ1-4	-	TGTGCCAGCAGCCGCGGGCCCGGTGGGGAAAAACTGTTTTTT	CASSRGPGGEKLFF
TRBV7-2	TRBD2	TRBJ2-2	-	TGTGCCAGCAGCCGGACTAGCGGGGTGAACACCGGGGAGCTGTTTTTT	CASSRTSGVNTGELFF
TRBV7-8	-	TRBJ1-1	-	TGTGCCAGCAGCGTGGCATGGAACACTGAAGCTTTCTTT	CASSVAWNTEAFF
TRBV19	-	TRBJ2-7	-	TGTGCCAGTAGGTGGGGGGGGGCTTCTTCCTACGAGCAGTACTTC	CASRWGGASSYEQYF
TRBV7-2	-	TRBJ1-1	once	TGTGCCAGCACCCCCAGGGGCAGAAACACTGAAGCTTTCTTT	CASTPRGRNTEAFF
TRBV28	-	TRBJ1-1	-	TGTGCCAGCAAAAAACAGGGTCCGATTAACACTGAAGCTTTCTTT	CASKKQGPINTEAFF
TRBV9	-	TRBJ1-2	-	TGTGCCAGCAGCGCGACAGGAGGTGGCTACACCTTC	CASSATGGGYTF
TRBV27	TRBD1	TRBJ2-1	-	TGTGCCAGCAGGGACTTGACAGGGATAGCAAATGAGCAGTTCTTC	CASRDLTGIANEQFF
TRBV29-1	-	TRBJ2-7	-	TGCAGCGTTGACCTCGAGCAGTACTTC	CSVDLEQYF
TRBV6-5	-	TRBJ1-2	-	TGTGCCAGCAGTCGGGTCCCGACGGAAGGCTACACCTTC	CASSRVPTEGYTF
TRBV28	-	TRBJ1-2	-	TGTGCCAGCAGCGGCGGAGTCAGGAAGGGCTACACCTTC	CASSGGVRKGYTF
TRBV7-2	-	TRBJ2-1	-	TGTGCCAGCAGCTTATCCGGAAATGAGCAGTTCTTC	CASSLSGNEQFF
TRBV5-1	TRBD2	TRBJ2-1	few	TGCGCCAGCACCGGGAGGGGACCCTACAATGAGCAGTTCTTC	CASTGRGPYNEQFF
TRBV14	TRBD2	TRBJ2-3	-	TGTGCCAGCAGCCAATTACTAGCGGGTACAGATACGCAGTATTTT	CASSQLLAGTDTQYF
TRBV5-8	-	TRBJ2-2	-	TGTGCCAGCAGCTTGGTGGCCGAAAACACCGGGGAGCTGTTTTTT	CASSLVAENTGELFF
TRBV10-3	-	TRBJ1-1	-	TGTGCCATCAGTGAGGACCCGTTTGAAGCTTTCTTT	CAISEDPFEAFF
TRBV5-6	TRBD1	TRBJ2-7	-	TGTGCCAGCAGATATGGGACAGGGAGGTACGAGCAGTACTTC	CASRYGTGRYEQYF
TRBV7-2	-	TRBJ1-6	once	TGTGCCAGCAGCTTAGCGGGCGGTGGTTCACCCCTCCACTTT	CASSLAGGGSPLHF
TRBV7-2	-	TRBJ1-3	-	TGTGCCAGCAGCTTAGTGGAGGTACCAGGAAACACCATATATTTT	CASSLVEVPGNTIYF
TRBV5-1	-	TRBJ2-6	-	TGCGCCAGCAGCTTACAGGGTGGAATTGCCAACGTCCTGACTTTC	CASSLQGGIANVLTF
TRBV6-5	-	TRBJ1-1	-	TGTGCCAGCAGTTACTCGCGACAGTTGAACACTGAAGCTTTCTTT	CASSYSRQLNTEAFF
TRBV19	-	TRBJ2-1	-	TGTGCCAGTAGTACCCACAGCTACAATGAGCAGTTCTTC	CASSTHSYNEQFF
TRBV25-1	TRBD2	TRBJ2-7	-	TGTGCCAGCAGTGAATCCCGGGGACTAGCGGAAACCTACGAGCAGTACTTC	CASSESRGLAETYEQYF
TRBV9	TRBD1	TRBJ2-1	-	TGTGCCAGCAGCGTAGGGACAGGGAGCTCCTACAATGAGCAGTTCTTC	CASSVGTGSSYNEQFF
TRBV7-9	-	TRBJ1-3	-	TGTGCCAGCAGCTTAGCAGGGGCTACCGGAAACACCATATATTTT	CASSLAGATGNTIYF
TRBV5-1	-	TRBJ1-2	medium-sized	TGCGCCAGCAGCTCGACGGGTATGGGGGGCTACACCTTC	CASSSTGMGGYTF
TRBV13	-	TRBJ2-7	-	TGTGCCAGCAGCCCCCGACAGCGATCCTACGAGCAGTACTTC	CASSPRQRSYEQYF
TRBV20-1	-	TRBJ1-2	-	TGCAGTGCTGACGGACCAGGCTACACCTTC	CSADGPGYTF
TRBV10-2	TRBD2	TRBJ2-7	-	TGCGCCAGCGGAGAGGGTCGGGGACTAGCGGGAGGGGAGCAGTACTTC	CASGEGRGLAGGEQYF
TRBV6-5	-	TRBJ1-2	-	TGTGCCAGCACCCGGTACGACAGGTGGGGCTATGGCTACACCTTC	CASTRYDRWGYGYTF
TRBV9	TRBD1	TRBJ1-2	-	TGTGCCAGCAGCGTAGAAGGACAGGGCGGGGGTAACTATGGCTACACCTTC	CASSVEGQGGGNYGYTF
TRBV5-1	-	TRBJ1-1	-	TGCGCCAGCAGCTTGAGGGCAGGGGCTTTGAACACTGAAGCTTTCTTT	CASSLRAGALNTEAFF
TRBV28	-	TRBJ2-5	-	TGTGCCAGCAGTTATACAGGGAATCAAGCGGAGACCCAGTACTTC	CASSYTGNQAETQYF
TRBV5-1	TRBD2	TRBJ2-2	-	TGCGCCAGCAACCAACTAGCGGGAGGGCCGAACACCGGGGAGCTGTTTTTT	CASNQLAGGPNTGELFF
TRBV5-1	-	TRBJ2-5	-	TGCGCCAGCAGCTTGGGGTCCCTCCAAGAGACCCAGTACTTC	CASSLGSLQETQYF
TRBV7-2	-	TRBJ2-1	-	TGTGCCAGCAGCCTGGACGCCGTGGGGTTGAATGAGCAGTTCTTC	CASSLDAVGLNEQFF
TRBV5-1	-	TRBJ2-2	-	TGCGCCAGCAGCTTGGAATTCGGGGAGCTGTTTTTT	CASSLEFGELFF
TRBV7-2	-	TRBJ1-1	-	TGTGCCAGCAGCTTAGAACAGGGTGTCACTGAAGCTTTCTTT	CASSLEQGVTEAFF
TRBV2	-	TRBJ1-1	few	TGTGCCAGCAATTTTGACAGGAACACTGAAGCTTTCTTT	CASNFDRNTEAFF
TRBV25-1	TRBD1	TRBJ2-1	-	TGTGCCAGCAGTGGTACAGGGGTCCATGAGCAGTTCTTC	CASSGTGVHEQFF
TRBV6-1	-	TRBJ2-5	-	TGTGCCAGCGGACCGGGACTCCTCCAAGAGACCCAGTACTTC	CASGPGLLQETQYF
TRBV5-5	-	TRBJ2-7	-	TGTGCCAGCAGCTTGGCGACCAAACACGAGCAGTACTTC	CASSLATKHEQYF
TRBV19	-	TRBJ1-5	-	TGTGCCAGATTAGGTGACTATAGCAATCAGCCCCAGCATTTT	CARLGDYSNQPQHF
TRBV13	-	TRBJ1-1	-	TGTGCCAGCAGCCGTCCGAACACTGAAGCTTTCTTT	CASSRPNTEAFF